The 10 T cell receptor beta chains below come from one sample, sequenced in a study of blood T cell repertoires in COVID-19. Some clones are missing from TCRdb's copy, which holds only in-frame ones; the method was immunoSEQ multiplex PCR. The repertoire holds roughly 340,000 clones, with around 89% as singletons. Sequenced: peripheral blood. These receptors originate from a woman in her 30s with COVID-19, enrolled during active disease.

The V gene is TRBV11-3, the J gene TRBJ2-3, with D perhaps matching TRBD2 (6 bases). CDR3 size: 12 residues. In germline, CDR1 is SGHNT, CDR2 YENEEA. V was trimmed by 4 bases and J by 9 bases, leaving 11 bases between them. In DNA form, the CDR3 reads TGTGCCAGCAGCTCCCCGGGGGAGACGCAGTATTTT. This encodes CASSSPGETQYF.

The CDR3 coding sequence is TGTGCCAGCAGCTTCGGACTGGGCCCGAACACTGAAGCTTTCTTT. This translates into CASSFGLGPNTEAFF. V usage is TRBV5-6 and J usage is TRBJ1-1; no firm D call. Germline CDR1 reads SGHDT; CDR2 reads YYEEEE. The CDR3 is 15 residues long. V was clipped by 2 bases and J by 1 base, with 12 bases between them.

The J gene is TRBJ1-2, the V gene TRBV5-1; the D gene is possibly TRBD1 (6 bases). V was cut by 0 bases and J by 0 bases, with 9 bases left in between. The CDR3 extends over 15 amino acids. In germline, CDR1 is SGHRS, CDR2 YFSETQ. Here the CDR3 reads CASSLVTGTNYGYTF. CDR3 DNA sequence: TGCGCCAGCAGCTTGGTGACAGGAACTAACTATGGCTACACCTTC.

The V call is TRBV6-5, the J call TRBJ2-7; D perhaps matches TRBD1 (6 bases). This CDR3 has 14 amino acids. Trimming pared 6 bases from V and 0 bases from J, leaving 12 bases between. CDR1 is MNHEY, CDR2 SVGAGI, per germline. The CDR3 here is CASRLQGISYEQYF. The DNA of the CDR3 is TGTGCCAGCAGGCTCCAGGGGATCTCCTACGAGCAGTACTTC.

J is TRBJ2-7 and V is TRBV5-1; TRBD1 matches at 7 bases. Germline assignment: CDR1 SGHRS and CDR2 YFSETQ. With 0 bases clipped from V and 2 bases from J, the junction kept 2 bases outside the gene matches. The CDR3 contains 14 residues. The CDR3 loop is CASSLGDSAYEQYF. The CDR3 DNA follows: TGCGCCAGCAGCTTGGGGGACAGCGCCTACGAGCAGTACTTC. Supplemented by reference TRBV5-1 and TRBJ2-7, the full variable domain reads KAGVTQTPRYLIKTRGQQVTLSCSPISGHRSVSWYQQTPGQGLQFLFEYFSETQRNKGNFPGRFSGRQFSNSRSEMNVSTLELGDSALYLCASSLGDSAYEQYFGPGTRLTVT.

In its sample, this clone was seen once. This chain joins TRBV10-3 and TRBJ2-5; D is possibly TRBD2 (6 bases). Germline V gene data show CDR1 as ENHRY and CDR2 as SYGVKD. Trimming removed 2 bases from V and 5 bases from J, with 12 bases in between. The CDR3 contains 14 residues. The CDR3 region has the DNA TGTGCCATCAGTGAGGGCAGGGAGGTCGAGACCCAGTACTTC. As protein: CAISEGREVETQYF.

This chain joins TRBV6-5 and TRBJ1-5; 7 bases map to TRBD1. J was trimmed by 5 bases and V by 7 bases; bases with no gene match: 8. This CDR3 has 14 residues. Per germline, CDR1 MNHEY and CDR2 SVGAGI. The CDR3 loop reads CASTNAGGYQPQHF. The CDR3 coding sequence is TGTGCCAGCACTAATGCAGGGGGGTATCAGCCCCAGCATTTT.

The genes are TRBV29-1 and TRBJ1-3; 11 bases agree with TRBD1. This CDR3 contains 20 residues. The V gene end was trimmed by 4 bases and the J gene end by 0 bases; junction bases not matched to a gene: 17. The germline V gene has CDR1 SQVTM and CDR2 ANQGSEA. In DNA, the CDR3 is TGCAGCGTTGCGAACTCCCCCGGACAGGGGGCCATACTCTCTGGAAACACCATATATTTT. Its translation is CSVANSPGQGAILSGNTIYF.

DNA for the CDR3: TGCGCCAGCAGCCAAGGCCCAGGGAATCAGCCCCAGCATTTT. Its translation is CASSQGPGNQPQHF. This chain links TRBV4-3 with TRBJ1-5, with D perhaps TRBD1 (5 bases). V dropped 1 base and J dropped 4 bases, with 8 bases sitting between them. Germline loops: CDR1 LGHNA, CDR2 YSLEER. This CDR3 is built from 14 residues.

In its sample, this clone was seen a few times. DNA of the CDR3: TGCGCCAGGCCGGCGGACACGGATGATTCCAACGTCCTGACTTTC. Translated, it gives CARPADTDDSNVLTF. V and J are TRBV23-1 and TRBJ2-6, with a tentative D call TRBD1 (5 bases). TRBV23-1 is an open reading frame whose function is uncertain. The CDR3 is 15 amino acids. V lost 9 bases to trimming and J lost 8 bases, with 20 bases between them.